This T cell receptor beta chain was sequenced during a study of cytomegalovirus exposure and HLA in healthy donors. Study conclusions and caveats: Sequencing probably produced one cluster of sequence variants that were highly shared. Among the most significant clusters, several appeared linked to common viral pathogens in a later analysis. Segments of the TCR beta V type were, in most cases, productive about 87% or about 30% of the time in an earlier analysis.

With respect to this clone: Its specificity is not known.

Primers included in the PCR were 60 Vbeta and 13 Jbeta primers. The method was immunoSEQ multiplex PCR; TCRdb's version includes in-frame clones alone and lacks a portion of them. Of 200,000 to 250,000 clones listed, about 83% are singletons. Sequenced material: PBMCs. The sequence was collected from a human donor in good health.

CDR3 nucleotide sequence: TGTGCCAGCAGCCACGAAACAGGTTACACCCAGTACTTC. Residues: CASSHETGYTQYF. V is TRBV7-9 and J is TRBJ2-5; the D gene is possibly TRBD1 (5 bases). This CDR3 spans 13 amino acids. CDR1 is SEHNR and CDR2 is FQNEAQ in the germline V gene (reference sequence). V lost 5 bases and J 8 bases, leaving 15 bases between the germline ends.